The TCR beta chain under discussion was sequenced for a study of blood T cell repertoires in COVID-19. Study-level information: The United States, Italy and Spain provided the acute and convalescent COVID-19 samples.

The CDR3 consists of 15 residues. V was pared by 4 bases and J by 4 bases, with 6 bases of the junction left unmatched. Germline CDR1 and CDR2: MGHDK and SYGVNS. Profiled with immunoSEQ multiplex PCR; TCRdb holds only in-frame clones, not every one. The table shows over 100,000 clones, with nearly 70% occurring only once. This clone was counted ten times or more. This sequence joins TRBV25-1 and TRBJ2-2, with 7 nucleotides matching TRBD1. Sequencing was carried out using peripheral blood. The clonotype comes from a woman between 70 and 85 years old with acute or convalescent COVID-19. CDR3 sequence: CASSGRGTATGELFF. In nucleotides, the CDR3 is TGTGCCAGCAGTGGCCGAGGGACAGCCACCGGGGAGCTGTTTTTT.